This TCR beta chain originates from a study of human versus mouse CDR3 diversity and MHC coevolution. Overall study: Reportedly, immunoSEQ detects one in 200,000 T cells with minimized PCR bias.

Sequencing was performed with immunoSEQ multiplex PCR; in TCRdb, only in-frame clones are kept and a portion is missing. The table shows fewer than 100,000 clones, with 93% occurring only once. The V gene lost 6 bases and the J gene lost 3 bases, with 14 bases spanning the gap. From germline, CDR1 is SGHTA and CDR2 FQGNSA. The CDR3 length is 14 residues. Sequences were obtained from naive CD4+ T cells from blood. The subset here: CD45RO-negative CD62L-positive naive CD4 T cells. The clonotype originates from a person aged 25 to 69 in good health. This sequence joins TRBV7-2 and TRBJ2-5; D unresolved. The CDR3 coding sequence is TGTGCCAGCAGGACTCCTTTAACTAAAGAGACCCAGTACTTC. It specifies CASRTPLTKETQYF.